The clone carrying this T cell receptor beta chain was counted only a few times. Its target is unknown. The CDR3 contains 14 residues. V was cut by 5 bases and J by 4 bases, with 12 bases left in between. CDR1 is LNHDA and CDR2 is SQIVND in the germline V gene (reference sequence). The record originates from a study of T cell responses to AZD1222 COVID-19 vaccine. Background on the study: Doses given second, at about 4 or about 12 weeks, were pooled.

The study's findings and limits: Spike as a whole was targeted by vaccine-associated CD4 TCRs, dominant at 160-218 and 743-854. Among those given AZD1222, only six were seropositive at baseline. Donor demographics were predominantly white British with a female majority; clonal diversity may be underestimated.

Data came from immunoSEQ multiplex PCR; TCRdb stores just in-frame clones and leaves some out. Of 130,000 to 150,000 clones in the sample, over 75% were seen once. This sequence was found in an adult in good health. The sample consisted of peripheral blood, taken on day 0 of AZD1222 vaccination. The chain links TRBV19 to TRBJ2-1; a weak D match, TRBD1 (6 bases). The CDR3 sequence: CASSLGARYNEQFF. CDR3 nucleotide sequence: TGTGCCAGTAGTCTGGGGGCTCGGTACAATGAGCAGTTCTTC.